This T cell receptor beta chain was recovered during a study of graft-versus-host responses after intestinal transplantation. J lost 0 bases, V lost 1 base, and 4 bases had no gene match. The length of the CDR3 is 17 residues. Germline V lookup: CDR1 MGHRA, CDR2 YSYEKL. To note about this clone: The antigen is unknown.

TCRdb's table, derived via immunoSEQ multiplex PCR, lists solely in-frame clones and lacks some. Of about 93,000 clones in the sample, over 80% were seen once. The TCR comes from a human donor who received an intestinal transplant. The rearrangement links TRBV4-1 to TRBJ2-2, with 8 bases lining up with TRBD2. The sample here was unstimulated CD8+ T cells sorted from spleen or lymph node cells, taken before intestinal transplant. CDR3 loop: CASSQVAGWTNTGELFF. The CDR3, as DNA: TGCGCCAGCAGCCAAGTAGCGGGATGGACGAACACCGGGGAGCTGTTTTTT.